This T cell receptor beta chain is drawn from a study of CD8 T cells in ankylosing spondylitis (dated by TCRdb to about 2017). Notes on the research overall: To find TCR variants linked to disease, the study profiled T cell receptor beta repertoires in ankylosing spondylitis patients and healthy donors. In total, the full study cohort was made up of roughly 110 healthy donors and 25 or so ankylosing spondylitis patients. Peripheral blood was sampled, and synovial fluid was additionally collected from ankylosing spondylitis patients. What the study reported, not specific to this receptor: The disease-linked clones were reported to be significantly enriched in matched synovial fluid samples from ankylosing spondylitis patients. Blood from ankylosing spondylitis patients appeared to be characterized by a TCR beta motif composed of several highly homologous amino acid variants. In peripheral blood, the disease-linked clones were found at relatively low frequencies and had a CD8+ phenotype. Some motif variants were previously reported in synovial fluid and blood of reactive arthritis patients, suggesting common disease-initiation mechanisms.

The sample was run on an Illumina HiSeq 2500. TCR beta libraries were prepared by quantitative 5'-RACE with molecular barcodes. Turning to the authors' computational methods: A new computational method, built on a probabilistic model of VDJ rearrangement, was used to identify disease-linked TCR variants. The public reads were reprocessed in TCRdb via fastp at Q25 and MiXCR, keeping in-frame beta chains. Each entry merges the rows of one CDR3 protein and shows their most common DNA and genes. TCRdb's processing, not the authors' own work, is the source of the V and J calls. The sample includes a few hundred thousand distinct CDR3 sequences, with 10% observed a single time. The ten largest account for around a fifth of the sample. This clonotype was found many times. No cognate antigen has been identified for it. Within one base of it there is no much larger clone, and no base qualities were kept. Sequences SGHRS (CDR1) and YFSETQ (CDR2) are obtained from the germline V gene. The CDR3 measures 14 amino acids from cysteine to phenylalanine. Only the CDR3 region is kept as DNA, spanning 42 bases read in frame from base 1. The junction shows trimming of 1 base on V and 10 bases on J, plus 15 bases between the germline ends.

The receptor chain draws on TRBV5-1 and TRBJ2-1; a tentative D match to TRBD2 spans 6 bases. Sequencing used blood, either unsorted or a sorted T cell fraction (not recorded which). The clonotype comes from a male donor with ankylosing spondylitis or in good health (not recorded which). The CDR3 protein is CASSLSTTSNEQFF. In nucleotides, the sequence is TGCGCCAGCAGCTTGTCCACGACTAGTAACGAGCAGTTCTTC.